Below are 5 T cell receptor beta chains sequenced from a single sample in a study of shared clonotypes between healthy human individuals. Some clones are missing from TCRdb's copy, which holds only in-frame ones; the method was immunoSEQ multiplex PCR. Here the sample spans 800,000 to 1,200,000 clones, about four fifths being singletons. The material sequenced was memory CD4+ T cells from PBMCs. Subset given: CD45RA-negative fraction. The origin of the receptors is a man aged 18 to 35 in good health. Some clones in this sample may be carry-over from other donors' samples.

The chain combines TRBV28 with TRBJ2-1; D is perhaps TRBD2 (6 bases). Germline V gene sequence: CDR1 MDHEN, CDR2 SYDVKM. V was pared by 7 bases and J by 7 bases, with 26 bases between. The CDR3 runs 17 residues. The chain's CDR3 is CASTPSGGRKVGNEQFF. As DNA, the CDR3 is TGTGCCAGCACTCCCTCCGGGGGACGCAAAGTAGGGAATGAGCAGTTCTTC.

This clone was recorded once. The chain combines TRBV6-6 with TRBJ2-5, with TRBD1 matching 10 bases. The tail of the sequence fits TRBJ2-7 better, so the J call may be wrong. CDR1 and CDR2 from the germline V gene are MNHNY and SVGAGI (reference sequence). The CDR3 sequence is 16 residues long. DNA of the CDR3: TGTGCCAGCGGCCACACGGCCGGGACAGGGGACTACGAGCAGTACTTC. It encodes CASGHTAGTGDYEQYF.

DNA of the CDR3: TGTGCCAGCAGCCCCAACTGGGCGGGAGGGGTAGATACGCAGTATTTT. It codes for CASSPNWAGGVDTQYF. The V gene is TRBV7-3, the J gene TRBJ2-3; 9 positions match TRBD2. CDR3 length equals 16 residues. Germline V gene lookup returns CDR1 SGHTA and CDR2 FQGTGA. With V trimmed by 5 bases and J by 5 bases, 11 bases remained unmatched.

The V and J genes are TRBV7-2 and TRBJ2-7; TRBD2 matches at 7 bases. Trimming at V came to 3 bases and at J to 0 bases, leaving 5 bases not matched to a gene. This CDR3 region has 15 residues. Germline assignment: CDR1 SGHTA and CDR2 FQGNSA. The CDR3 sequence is CASSFGGRPSYEQYF. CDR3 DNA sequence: TGTGCCAGCAGCTTTGGCGGGAGACCCTCCTACGAGCAGTACTTC.

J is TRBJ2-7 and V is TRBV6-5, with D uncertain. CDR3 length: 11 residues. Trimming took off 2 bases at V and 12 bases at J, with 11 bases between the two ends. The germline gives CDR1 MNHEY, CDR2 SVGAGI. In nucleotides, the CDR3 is TGTGCCAGCAGTTACCAAGGGTTCTCGTACTTC. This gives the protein CASSYQGFSYF.